This T cell receptor beta chain was documented in a study of CD8 T cells in ankylosing spondylitis. Study-level findings and limits: A TCR beta motif of fewer than 10 highly homologous variants seemed to mark ankylosing spondylitis blood. Existing reports had already noted some motif variants in reactive arthritis synovial fluid and blood. Disease-linked clones proved CD8+ and comparatively uncommon in peripheral blood. Reported data indicate significant enrichment of disease-linked clones within matched ankylosing spondylitis synovial fluid.

About this clonotype itself: The antigen remains undetermined.

The ends were cut back, 7 bases at V and 2 bases at J, with 12 bases in the middle. The CDR3 length is 13 residues. Looked up from germline, CDR1 is MNHNS and CDR2 is SASEGT. A quantitative 5'-RACE method, one with molecular barcodes, was used to make TCR beta libraries. TCRdb re-analysed the 5' RACE reads in MiXCR, keeping a single row per CDR3 protein. The sample comprises around 770,000 distinct CDR3 sequences, around a fifth of which are singletons, and under 20% rests with the top ten. The J gene is TRBJ2-7, the V gene TRBV6-1; unclear D gene. The origin of this receptor is a male donor with ankylosing spondylitis. Sequenced input: blood, either unsorted or a sorted T cell fraction (not recorded which). CDR3 bases: TGTGCCAGCAAGTACGGTTCCACCTACGAGCAGTACTTC. The encoded protein is CASKYGSTYEQYF.